A single sample is the source of the 29 T cell receptor beta chains below, sequenced in a study of post-analysis software for immune sequencing data. Study findings and constraints: Five TRBV segments (TRBV5-6, TRBV5-1 and TRBV20-1 among them) occurred more frequently in patients than in controls.

These receptors have no identified antigens. Built from TCR beta cDNA, the libraries had unique molecular identifiers in them. TCRdb fed the PCR reads into MiXCR, producing one record per CDR3 protein. The sample gives 400,000 to 500,000 distinct CDR3 sequences, about 39% of which show up once; approximately 7.7% is in the top ten. Sequenced: blood. The source of these receptors is a girl aged 2 to 10 with multiple sclerosis.

The chain uses TRBV12-3 or TRBV12-4 and TRBJ1-1; D is undetermined. The germline V and J ends were trimmed by 3 bases and 3 bases, with 5 bases remaining between them. The CDR3 has 12 amino acids. The CDR3 DNA reads TGTGCCAGCAGTTTTATCTACACTGAAGCTTTCTTT. Amino acids: CASSFIYTEAFF.

This clonotype occurred a few times. The chain combines TRBV20-1 with TRBJ1-6; maybe TRBD1 (6 bases). CDR1 is DFQATT and CDR2 is SNEGSKA in the germline V gene (reference sequence). Trimming pared 5 bases from V and 7 bases from J, leaving 15 bases between. This CDR3 is 14 amino acids long. Here the CDR3 DNA reads TGCAGTGCTTCCACAGGGTTGTCGAATTCACCCCTCCACTTT. Encoded protein: CSASTGLSNSPLHF.

In this sample, this clonotype turned up a few times. The V call is TRBV6-2 or TRBV6-3, the J call TRBJ1-2; D remains unclear. V was shortened by 7 bases and J by 2 bases, with 14 bases between the two germline ends. The CDR3 sequence is 14 residues long. Germline lookup yields CDR1 MNHEY and CDR2 SVGEGT. CDR3 in amino acids: CASIKTVGNYGYTF. The CDR3 DNA is TGTGCCAGCATCAAGACGGTGGGGAACTATGGCTACACCTTC.

This clonotype occurred a few times. The chain combines TRBV11-2 with TRBJ1-2; no reliable D call. The V end was cut by 1 base, the J end by 7 bases, with 10 bases between. The CDR3 runs to 13 residues. CDR1 and CDR2 from the germline V gene are SGHAT and FQNNGV. Written as DNA, the CDR3 is TGTGCCAGCAGCTTAGCAGGTCTGCCTGGCTACACCTTC. It specifies CASSLAGLPGYTF.

The J gene is TRBJ2-7, the V gene TRBV20-1; D possibly matches TRBD1 or TRBD2 (6 bases each). The CDR3 is 16 residues long. Trimming took off 5 bases at V and 0 bases at J, with 20 bases between the two ends. Germline loops: CDR1 DFQATT, CDR2 SNEGSKA (reference sequence). The CDR3 loop is CSALQTGGLPSYEQYF. The CDR3 coding sequence is TGCAGTGCTCTACAAACTGGGGGGCTCCCCTCCTACGAGCAGTACTTC.

The chain employs TRBV7-9 and TRBJ1-1; the D is unclear. Germline assignment: CDR1 SEHNR and CDR2 FQNEAQ (reference sequence). This CDR3 is 15 amino acids long. V was shortened by 5 bases and J by 1 base, with 14 bases between the two germline ends. The CDR3 coding sequence is TGTGCCAGCAGCCTAGAGTGGGTTACGAACACTGAAGCTTTCTTT. This sequence encodes CASSLEWVTNTEAFF.

The V gene is TRBV5-1, the J gene TRBJ2-3; no definite D call. The CDR3 is 15 amino acids. CDR1 is SGHRS and CDR2 is YFSETQ in the germline V gene. The ends were cut back, 1 base at V and 4 bases at J, with 13 bases in the middle. CDR3 sequence reads: CASSLTTYGSDTQYF. The CDR3 nucleotides are TGCGCCAGCAGCTTGACGACGTATGGATCAGATACGCAGTATTTT.

V and J are TRBV18 and TRBJ1-6; D remains ambiguous. The germline CDR1 and CDR2 sequences are KGHSH and LQKENI. The CDR3 length is 15 residues. With 3 bases removed from V and 5 bases from J, the gap between germline ends came to 11 bases. The CDR3 sequence is CASSPPGNDNSPLHF. Written as DNA, the CDR3 is TGTGCCAGCTCACCGCCGGGAAACGATAATTCACCCCTCCACTTT.

The genes are TRBV20-1 and TRBJ1-2; unclear D gene. The CDR3 is 13 amino acids. Germline V gene lookup returns CDR1 DFQATT and CDR2 SNEGSKA (reference sequence). Trimming pared 1 base from V and 7 bases from J, leaving 13 bases between. Here the CDR3 DNA reads TGCAGTGCTAGAGCCAGCCGGGCAGGTGGCTACACCTTC. This sequence encodes CSARASRAGGYTF.

The chain recombines TRBV29-1 with TRBJ2-3; TRBD2 is a possible D gene (5 bases). The V end lost 4 bases, the J end lost 0 bases, and 11 bases lay between the germline ends. From germline, CDR1 is SQVTM and CDR2 ANQGSEA. The CDR3 contains 14 residues. Here the CDR3 reads CSVGAAASTDTQYF. The CDR3 DNA reads TGCAGCGTTGGGGCAGCGGCTAGCACAGATACGCAGTATTTT.

The rearrangement joins TRBV12-3 or TRBV12-4 to TRBJ2-4; D uncertain. CDR3 size: 13 residues. V was clipped by 5 bases and J by 7 bases, with 12 bases between them. The CDR3 DNA is TGTGCCAGCAGTCCCTCCGGGCCCAACATTCAGTACTTC. Its translation: CASSPSGPNIQYF.

The sample holds one count of this clonotype. J is TRBJ2-3 and V is TRBV18; D might be TRBD2 (7 bases). The CDR3 has 14 residues. Trimming left V 6 bases short and J 5 bases short, with 15 bases between. Germline V gene lookup returns CDR1 KGHSH and CDR2 LQKENI. The CDR3 region has the DNA TGTGCCAGCTCGCCCGCAGGGGAGGGAGATACGCAGTATTTT. Translation: CASSPAGEGDTQYF.

This chain connects TRBV28 to TRBJ2-4; D is ambiguous. The closer fit of TRBJ2-7 to the DNA end suggests the J call may be wrong. The germline CDR1 and CDR2 sequences are MDHEN and SYDVKM. The CDR3 contains 14 residues. The CDR3, as DNA: TGTGCCAGCAGTGTACCCGTAGGACCCCGCGAGCAGTACTTC. Its translation is CASSVPVGPREQYF.

This clonotype was seen only a few times. The chain combines TRBV30 with TRBJ1-4, with D unresolved. V was shortened by 0 bases and J by 8 bases, with 10 bases between the two germline ends. Germline V gene lookup returns CDR1 GTSNPN and CDR2 SVGIG (reference sequence). The CDR3 is 13 amino acids. Here the CDR3 reads CAWSVVEGEKLFF. The CDR3 nucleotides read TGTGCCTGGAGTGTAGTGGAGGGCGAAAAACTGTTTTTT.

This chain links TRBV7-2 with TRBJ2-3, with TRBD1 matching over 12 bases. This CDR3 region has 20 residues. Germline V gene data show CDR1 as SGHTA and CDR2 as FQGNSA. The ends lost 0 bases at V and 1 base at J; junction bases unmatched: 11. CDR3 DNA: TGTGCCAGCAGCTTAGCCCGTTGGGACAGGGGGCTATTGGGCACAGATACGCAGTATTTT. This encodes CASSLARWDRGLLGTDTQYF.

This clonotype showed up just a few times. J is TRBJ2-7 and V is TRBV20-1; D not resolved. V lost 0 bases to trimming and J lost 3 bases, with 9 bases between them. Germline V gene sequence: CDR1 DFQATT, CDR2 SNEGSKA (reference sequence). The CDR3 is made up of 13 amino acids. The CDR3, as DNA: TGCAGTGCTAGAGATGACTTTGACTACGAGCAGTACTTC. Protein sequence: CSARDDFDYEQYF.

The chain uses TRBV27 and TRBJ1-2; D is unresolved. Germline assignment: CDR1 MNHEY and CDR2 SMNVEV (reference sequence). There are 11 residues in the CDR3. The V end was cut by 10 bases, the J end by 0 bases, with 6 bases between. DNA for the CDR3: TGTGCCACGGAGTCTAACTATGGCTACACCTTC. Its translation: CATESNYGYTF.

This clonotype has just a few counts. The chain combines TRBV29-1 with TRBJ1-1; 7 nucleotides line up with TRBD1. This CDR3 has 12 amino acids. Looked up from germline, CDR1 is SQVTM and CDR2 is ANQGSEA. V dropped 4 bases and J dropped 7; count of bases not matched to a gene: 6. The CDR3 region is CSVVRGTVEAFF. The CDR3 bases are TGCAGCGTTGTCAGGGGGACCGTTGAAGCTTTCTTT.

The chain uses TRBV5-5 and TRBJ2-7; either TRBD1 or TRBD2 may fit D (5 bases each). This CDR3 comprises 14 residues. Looked up from germline, CDR1 is SGHKS and CDR2 is YYEKEE (reference sequence). Deletions cut 2 bases from V and 2 bases from J, with 11 bases between. CDR3 sequence: CASSFWDGTYEQYF. The DNA of the CDR3 is TGTGCCAGCAGCTTCTGGGACGGAACCTACGAGCAGTACTTC.

The chain uses TRBV28 and TRBJ2-7; 10 nucleotides align to TRBD2. Trimming at V came to 1 base and at J to 5 bases, leaving 5 bases not matched to a gene. This CDR3 has 15 residues. The germline gives CDR1 MDHEN, CDR2 SYDVKM. CDR3 nucleotides: TGTGCCAGCAGTTTATATGGGACTAGCGTCCACGAGCAGTACTTC. Protein product: CASSLYGTSVHEQYF. Together with reference TRBV28 and TRBJ2-7, the CDR3 gives the full variable domain: DVKVTQSSRYLVKRTGEKVFLECVQDMDHENMFWYRQDPGLGLRLIYFSYDVKMKEKGDIPEGYSVSREKKERFSLILESASTNQTSMYLCASSLYGTSVHEQYFGPGTRLTVT.

This clonotype was seen only a few times. The genes are TRBV7-9 and TRBJ2-3, with 7 bases lining up with TRBD2. The CDR3 totals 16 residues. V lost 1 base to trimming and J lost 10 bases; unmatched junction nucleotides: 14. CDR1 SEHNR and CDR2 FQNEAQ come from the germline V gene (reference sequence). The CDR3 DNA reads TGTGCCAGCAGCTTAGGACTAGCCGGTTCCCTGCGGGCGCAGTATTTT. It encodes CASSLGLAGSLRAQYF.

This clonotype has a handful of counts. This rearrangement joins TRBV5-1 to TRBJ2-5; 7 nucleotides line up with TRBD1. The J call is in doubt because the DNA end fits TRBJ2-7 better. The CDR3 length is 16 residues. The V gene's germline CDR1 is SGHRS and CDR2 YFSETQ. The CDR3 region is CASSLDAGTANYEQYF. In nucleotides, the CDR3 is TGCGCCAGCAGCTTAGACGCCGGGACAGCGAACTACGAGCAGTACTTC.

The chain carries TRBV20-1 and TRBJ2-5; 7 nucleotides align to TRBD2. V lost 6 bases and J lost 11; bases outside the gene matches: 15. There are 13 residues in the CDR3. Germline values: CDR1 DFQATT, CDR2 SNEGSKA (reference sequence). The CDR3 spells CSAKGLAVWEQYF. The CDR3 bases are TGCAGTGCCAAGGGGCTAGCGGTGTGGGAGCAGTACTTC.

The chain uses TRBV20-1 and TRBJ2-5; 8 bases line up with TRBD2. Per the germline V gene, CDR1 is DFQATT and CDR2 is SNEGSKA (reference sequence). J gave up 11 bases and V 3 bases, and 20 bases lay outside the gene matches. The CDR3 sequence is 16 residues long. CDR3: CSARRLIAGLYNEQYF. Here the CDR3 DNA reads TGCAGTGCTAGGCGATTAATAGCGGGACTCTACAATGAGCAGTACTTC.

The chain joins TRBV5-4 to TRBJ2-7; D may be TRBD1 or TRBD2 (5 bases each). The germline gives CDR1 SGHNT, CDR2 YYREEE (reference sequence). The CDR3 consists of 14 residues. V was shortened by 0 bases and J by 3 bases, with 10 bases between the two germline ends. The CDR3 protein is CASSLAGPNYEQYF. CDR3 bases: TGTGCCAGCAGCTTGGCGGGGCCCAACTACGAGCAGTACTTC. The full variable domain, completed using reference TRBV5-4 and TRBJ2-7, is ETGVTQSPTHLIKTRGQQVTLRCSSQSGHNTVSWYQQALGQGPQFIFQYYREEENGRGNFPPRFSGLQFPNYSSELNVNALELDDSALYLCASSLAGPNYEQYFGPGTRLTVT.

This rearrangement joins TRBV7-3 to TRBJ1-1; no clear D gene. This CDR3 is 15 amino acids long. Germline V CDR1 and CDR2: SGHTA, FQGTGA. V shed 5 bases and J shed 1 base, with 14 bases lying between them. DNA for the CDR3: TGTGCCAGCAGCCTCGACGGGCACCGGAACACTGAAGCTTTCTTT. Protein: CASSLDGHRNTEAFF.

This clonotype was detected only once. One junction end disagrees with the germline gene, perhaps due to a read error. The V and J genes are TRBV5-1 and TRBJ2-1; TRBD1 matches 8 bases. Germline V lookup: CDR1 SGHRS, CDR2 YFSETQ. The CDR3 totals 15 residues. The CDR3 spells CASSIFWTGKNGQFF. The CDR3 coding sequence is TGCGCCAGCAGCATCTTCTGGACAGGGAAAAATGGGCAGTTCTTC.

Only one count was recorded for this clonotype. The rearrangement uses TRBV6-2 or TRBV6-3 and TRBJ1-1; TRBD1 is a possible D gene (6 bases). V lost 4 bases and J 0 bases, leaving 12 bases between the germline ends. The CDR3 length is 15 residues. Germline assignment: CDR1 MNHEY and CDR2 SVGEGT. The CDR3 reads CASSWTEAMNTEAFF. For the CDR3, the DNA is TGTGCCAGCAGTTGGACAGAAGCCATGAACACTGAAGCTTTCTTT.

The chain combines TRBV12-5 with TRBJ1-1; no clear D gene. The CDR3 is made up of 13 amino acids. Germline V gene data show CDR1 as LGHNT and CDR2 as FRNRAP. V gave up 0 bases and J gave up 11 bases, with 13 bases separating them. The DNA of the CDR3 is TGTGCTAGTGGTTTGGTAGGCTCGCCGGGGGCTTTCTTT. This codes for CASGLVGSPGAFF.